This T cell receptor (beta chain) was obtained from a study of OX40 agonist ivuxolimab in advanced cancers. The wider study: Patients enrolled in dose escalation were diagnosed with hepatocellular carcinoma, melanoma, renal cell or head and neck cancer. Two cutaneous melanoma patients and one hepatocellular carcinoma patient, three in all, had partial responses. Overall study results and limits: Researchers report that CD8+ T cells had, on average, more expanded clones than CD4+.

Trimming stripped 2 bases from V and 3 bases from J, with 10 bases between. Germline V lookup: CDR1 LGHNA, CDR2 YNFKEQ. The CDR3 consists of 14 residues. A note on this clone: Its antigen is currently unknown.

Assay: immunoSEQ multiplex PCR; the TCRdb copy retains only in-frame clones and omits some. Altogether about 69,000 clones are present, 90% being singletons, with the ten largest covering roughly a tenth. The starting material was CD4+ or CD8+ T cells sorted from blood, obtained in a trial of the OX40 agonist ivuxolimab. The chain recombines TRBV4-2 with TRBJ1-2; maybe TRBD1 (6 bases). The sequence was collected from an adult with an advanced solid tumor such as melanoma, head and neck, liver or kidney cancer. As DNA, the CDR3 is TGTGCCAGCAGCCAAAGGGGGGACGACTATGGCTACACCTTC. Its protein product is CASSQRGDDYGYTF.